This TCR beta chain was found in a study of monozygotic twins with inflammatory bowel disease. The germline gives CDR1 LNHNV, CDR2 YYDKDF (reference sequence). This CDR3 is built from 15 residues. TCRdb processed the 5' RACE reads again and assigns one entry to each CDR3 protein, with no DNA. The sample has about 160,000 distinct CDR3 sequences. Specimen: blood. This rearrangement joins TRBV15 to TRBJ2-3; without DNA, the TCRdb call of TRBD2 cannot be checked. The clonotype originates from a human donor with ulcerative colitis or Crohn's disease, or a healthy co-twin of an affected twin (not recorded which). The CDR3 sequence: CATRGTSWGADTQYF.